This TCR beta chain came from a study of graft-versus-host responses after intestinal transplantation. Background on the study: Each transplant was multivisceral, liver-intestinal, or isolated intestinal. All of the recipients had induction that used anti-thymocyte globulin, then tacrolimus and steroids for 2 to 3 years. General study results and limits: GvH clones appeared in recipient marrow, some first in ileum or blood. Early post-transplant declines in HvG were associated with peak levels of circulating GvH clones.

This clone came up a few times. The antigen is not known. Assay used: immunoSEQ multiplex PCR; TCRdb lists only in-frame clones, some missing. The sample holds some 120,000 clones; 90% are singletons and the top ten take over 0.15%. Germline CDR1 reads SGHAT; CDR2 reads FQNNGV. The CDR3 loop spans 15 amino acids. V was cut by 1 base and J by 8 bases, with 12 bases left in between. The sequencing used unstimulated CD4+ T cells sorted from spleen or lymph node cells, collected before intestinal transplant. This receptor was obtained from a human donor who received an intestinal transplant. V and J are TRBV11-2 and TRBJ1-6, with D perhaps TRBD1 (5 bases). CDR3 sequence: CASSLVAGSYSPLHF. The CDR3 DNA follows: TGTGCCAGCAGCTTAGTGGCAGGGTCATATTCACCCCTCCACTTT.